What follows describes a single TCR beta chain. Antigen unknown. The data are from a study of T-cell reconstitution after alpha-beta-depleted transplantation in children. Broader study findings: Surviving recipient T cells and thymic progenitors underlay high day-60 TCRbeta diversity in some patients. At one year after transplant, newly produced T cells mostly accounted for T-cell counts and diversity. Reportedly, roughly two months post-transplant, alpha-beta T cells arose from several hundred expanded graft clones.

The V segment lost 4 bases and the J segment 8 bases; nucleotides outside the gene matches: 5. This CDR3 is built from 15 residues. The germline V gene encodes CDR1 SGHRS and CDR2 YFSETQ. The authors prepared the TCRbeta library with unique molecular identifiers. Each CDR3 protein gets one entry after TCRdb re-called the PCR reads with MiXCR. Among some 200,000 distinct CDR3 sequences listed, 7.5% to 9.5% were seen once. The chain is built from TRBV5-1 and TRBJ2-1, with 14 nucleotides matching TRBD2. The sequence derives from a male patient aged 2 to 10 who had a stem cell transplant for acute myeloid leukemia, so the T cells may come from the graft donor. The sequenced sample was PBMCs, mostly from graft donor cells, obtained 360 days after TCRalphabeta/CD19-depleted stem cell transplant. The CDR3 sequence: CASSQTSGGAHEQFF. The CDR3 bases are TGCGCCAGCAGCCAGACTAGCGGGGGGGCCCATGAGCAGTTCTTC.